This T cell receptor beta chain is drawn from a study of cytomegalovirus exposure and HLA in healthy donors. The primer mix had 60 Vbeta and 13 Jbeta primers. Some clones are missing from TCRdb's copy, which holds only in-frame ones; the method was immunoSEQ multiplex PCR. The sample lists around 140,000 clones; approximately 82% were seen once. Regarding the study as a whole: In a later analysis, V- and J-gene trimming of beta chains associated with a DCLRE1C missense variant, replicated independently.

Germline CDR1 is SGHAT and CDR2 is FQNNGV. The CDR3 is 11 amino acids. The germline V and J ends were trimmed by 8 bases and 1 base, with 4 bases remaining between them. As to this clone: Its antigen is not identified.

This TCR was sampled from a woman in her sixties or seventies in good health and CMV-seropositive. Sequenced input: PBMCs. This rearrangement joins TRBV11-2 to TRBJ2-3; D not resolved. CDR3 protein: CASERTDTQYF. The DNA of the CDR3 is TGTGCCAGCGAGCGCACAGATACGCAGTATTTT. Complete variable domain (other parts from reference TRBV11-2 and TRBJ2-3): EAGVAQSPRYKIIEKRQSVAFWCNPISGHATLYWYQQILGQGPKLLIQFQNNGVVDDSQLPKDRFSAERLKGVDSTLKIQPAKLEDSAVYLCASERTDTQYFGPGTRLTVL.